A selection of T cell receptor beta chains follows, all from one sample in a study of T-cell memory formation after mild COVID-19. TCRdb fed the 5' RACE reads into MiXCR, producing one record per CDR3 protein. The table has 80,000 to 95,000 distinct CDR3 sequences, nearly 25% seen once; the top ten hold over 40%. The sample consisted of PBMCs or a T cell subset sorted from them (not recorded which). The receptors were sampled from a young man who had mild COVID-19 (a few samples of this study predate the infection). Cell type and time point are not known. CDR3s include the opening cysteine and the closing phenylalanine or tryptophan.

J gene | V gene | CDR3 protein
TRBJ1-2 | TRBV5-4 | CASSLTGVGTNYGYTF
TRBJ1-1 | TRBV7-9 | CASGPGDYTEAFF
TRBJ1-4 | TRBV7-2 | CASSFPGVNEKLFF
TRBJ2-7 | TRBV4-1 | CASSQGLASRYEQYF
TRBJ1-1 | TRBV3-1 | CASSEDRGDTEAFF
TRBJ2-5 | TRBV7-2 | CASSLAGTAGETQYF
TRBJ2-1 | TRBV7-3 | CASSQYNIAGDLDEQFF
TRBJ2-2 | TRBV4-3 | CAAGSTGELFF
TRBJ2-1 | TRBV9 | CASSVARGPYNEQFF
TRBJ1-1 | TRBV20-1 | CSANPGSSEAFF
TRBJ2-7 | TRBV6-2/TRBV6-3 | CASSYLIEQYF
TRBJ2-7 | TRBV4-2 | CASSNSGTGHYEQYF
TRBJ2-1 | TRBV5-1 | CASSLGSGGHNEQFF
TRBJ2-7 | TRBV5-1 | CASSLWGQNEQYF
TRBJ1-3 | TRBV4-3 | CASSQGTGVARYGNTIYF
TRBJ1-1 | TRBV4-1 | CASGSENLEAFF
TRBJ2-5 | TRBV2 | CASSGTGQETQYF
TRBJ2-1 | TRBV7-2 | CASSLEAGGLNEQFF
TRBJ1-1 | TRBV29-1 | CSVELKGPRGTEAFF
TRBJ2-3 | TRBV6-2/TRBV6-3 | CASSPGPTLTSGDTQYF
TRBJ1-4 | TRBV27 | CASSLTGGGKLFF
TRBJ1-1 | TRBV3-1 | CASSQSTGSVEAFF
TRBJ2-3 | TRBV7-3 | CASSLWAASPDTQYF
TRBJ1-2 | TRBV7-8 | CASRAVDAGDGYTF
TRBJ1-1 | TRBV6-5 | CASILNTEAFF
TRBJ2-5 | TRBV2 | CASSEPRQGAGTQYF
TRBJ2-1 | TRBV19 | CASSFYQGGNEQFF
TRBJ2-3 | TRBV28 | CASRVTYTDTQYF
TRBJ1-5 | TRBV25-1 | CASSVSENQPQHF
TRBJ2-7 | TRBV7-9 | CASSHRDRNYEQYF
TRBJ2-2 | TRBV9 | CASSVTDRNTGELFF
TRBJ1-2 | TRBV7-9 | CASSSHGYTF
TRBJ1-2 | TRBV4-3 | CASSQDGTGGAYGYTF
TRBJ2-1 | TRBV12-3/TRBV12-4 | CASTDGTGDYNEQFF
TRBJ1-1 | TRBV6-6 | CASTLRDSDTEAFF
TRBJ2-7 | TRBV7-8 | CASSLAGTGRYEQYF
TRBJ2-1 | TRBV27 | CASSNRGNEQFF
TRBJ1-2 | TRBV6-2/TRBV6-3 | CASSYSPALNYGYTF
TRBJ2-2 | TRBV6-5 | CASSYSMAGELFF
TRBJ2-6 | TRBV20-1 | CSARDTAGANVLTF
TRBJ2-1 | TRBV29-1 | CSALKGVSEQFF
TRBJ2-2 | TRBV19 | CASSIRTGELFF
TRBJ2-2 | TRBV7-3 | CASSLGKAGELFF
TRBJ2-7 | TRBV20-1 | CSVPVSYEQYF
TRBJ2-1 | TRBV12-5 | CASGLYTSGGYNEQFF
TRBJ2-1 | TRBV5-6 | CASSPGYNEQFF
TRBJ2-5 | TRBV9 | CASSGYDREETQYF
TRBJ2-6 | TRBV7-3 | CASSPEAGFTGANVLTF
TRBJ2-1 | TRBV6-2/TRBV6-3 | CASRTRDAKYNEQFF
TRBJ2-7 | TRBV27 | CASSLGDPRVSYEQYF
TRBJ2-3 | TRBV4-1 | CASSQAGDRAQYF
TRBJ2-7 | TRBV4-1 | CASSSRLGYEQYF
TRBJ1-5 | TRBV4-1 | CASSHHYGGIGQPQHF
TRBJ1-2 | TRBV29-1 | CSAPQEYGYTF
TRBJ1-4 | TRBV4-1 | CASSSTAGYNEKLFF